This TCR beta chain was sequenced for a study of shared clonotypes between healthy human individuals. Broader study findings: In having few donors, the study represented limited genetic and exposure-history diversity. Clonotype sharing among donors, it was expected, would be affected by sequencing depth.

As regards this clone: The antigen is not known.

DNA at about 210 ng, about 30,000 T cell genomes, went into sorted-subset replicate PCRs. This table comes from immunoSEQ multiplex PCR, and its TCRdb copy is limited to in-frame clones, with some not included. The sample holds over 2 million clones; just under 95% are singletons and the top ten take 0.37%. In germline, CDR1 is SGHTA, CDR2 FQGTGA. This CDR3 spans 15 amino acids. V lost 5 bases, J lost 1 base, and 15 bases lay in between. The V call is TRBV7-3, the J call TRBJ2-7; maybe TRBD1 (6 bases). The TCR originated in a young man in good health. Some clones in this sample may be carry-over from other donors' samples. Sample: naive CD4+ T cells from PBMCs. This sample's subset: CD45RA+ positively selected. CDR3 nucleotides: TGTGCCAGCAGCAAATACAGGGATCCATCCTACGAGCAGTACTTC. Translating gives CASSKYRDPSYEQYF.